A selection of T cell receptor beta chains follows, all from one sample in a study of tumor and adjacent non-tumor tissue in lung cancer. TCRdb fed the multiplex PCR reads into MiXCR, producing one record per CDR3 protein. In the table there are tens of thousands of distinct CDR3 sequences, around 65% of which are singletons. Specimen: distant non-tumor lung tissue. These receptors were taken from a woman between 45 and 65 years old with non-small cell lung cancer. Both conserved end residues are part of each CDR3. D genes are given only for firm matches. Size is omitted from some rows. Given values are once, few, many or a class for expanded clones.

size: NA; V: TRBV5-1; D: NA; J: TRBJ2-4; DNA: TGCGCCAGCAGCGTGGACAGATCTAAAAACATTCAGTACTTC; CDR3: CASSVDRSKNIQYF
size: NA; V: TRBV29-1; D: NA; J: TRBJ1-1; DNA: TGCAGCGTTGAAGGCAGGAAAGACATTGAAACTTTCTTT; CDR3: CSVEGRKDIETFF
size: NA; V: TRBV5-1; D: NA; J: TRBJ1-4; DNA: TGCGCCAGCAGCTTCACAGGGACGGCGACTAATGAAAAACTGTTTTTT; CDR3: CASSFTGTATNEKLFF
size: NA; V: TRBV14; D: NA; J: TRBJ1-2; DNA: TGTGCCAGCAGCCAAGTCGCTGGGGCTTCGGGAGGCTACACCTTC; CDR3: CASSQVAGASGGYTF
size: once; V: TRBV20-1; D: NA; J: TRBJ2-7; DNA: TGCACTGCTAGAGATTTCGGAGGGAGTTGGAACTACGAGCAGTACTTC; CDR3: CTARDFGGSWNYEQYF
size: NA; V: TRBV7-9; D: NA; J: TRBJ2-3; DNA: TGTGCCGGCAGCCCCCAAGGGGCAGATACGCAGTATTTT; CDR3: CAGSPQGADTQYF
size: NA; V: TRBV5-4; D: TRBD1; J: TRBJ1-6; DNA: TGTACCAGCAGCCCGGGACAGGGGGCGCAGAGGTCACCCCTCCACTTT; CDR3: CTSSPGQGAQRSPLHF
size: NA; V: TRBV6-1; D: TRBD1; J: TRBJ2-1; DNA: TGTGCCAGCATTACCGGGACAGCTGGGAACAACGAGCGGTTCTTC; CDR3: CASITGTAGNNERFF
size: NA; V: TRBV6-1; D: TRBD1; J: TRBJ1-4; DNA: TGTACCAGCAGTGAAGCAACAGGGACAGGGCTTGAAAAACTGTTTTTT; CDR3: CTSSEATGTGLEKLFF
size: NA; V: TRBV5-6; D: NA; J: TRBJ2-5; DNA: TGTGCCAGCAGTATAGGGACTCCAGAGACCCAGTACTTC; CDR3: CASSIGTPETQYF
size: NA; V: TRBV28; D: TRBD2; J: TRBJ2-1; DNA: TGTGCCAGCAATTCACCTTGGGTAGCGGGAGGCCGGGATGAGCAGTTCTTC; CDR3: CASNSPWVAGGRDEQFF
size: NA; V: TRBV7-9; D: TRBD2; J: TRBJ2-2; DNA: TGTGCAAGCAGCACCGCGGGACTAAAGGTGGCCGGGGAGCTGTTTTTT; CDR3: CASSTAGLKVAGELFF
size: few; V: TRBV20-1; D: NA; J: TRBJ2-5; DNA: TGCAGTGCCCAGTACCAAGTGATCCATGAGACCCAATATTTC; CDR3: CSAQYQVIHETQYF
size: NA; V: TRBV10-1; D: NA; J: TRBJ2-1; DNA: TGCGCCAGCAGTCCGGACAGCGAGTTTGGCGGTGGCTATGAGCAGTTCTTC; CDR3: CASSPDSEFGGGYEQFF
size: NA; V: TRBV28; D: TRBD1; J: TRBJ2-6; DNA: TGTGCCAGCAGCCCTGGGACAGGGCGACCTGGGGCCAACGTCCTGACTTTC; CDR3: CASSPGTGRPGANVLTF
size: once; V: TRBV5-1; D: TRBD1; J: TRBJ2-1; DNA: TGCGCCAGCAGCGGGGGACAGGGATGCTACAATGAGCAGTTCTTC; CDR3: CASSGGQGCYNEQFF
size: NA; V: TRBV5-1; D: NA; J: TRBJ2-1; DNA: TGCGCCAGCAGCCCGAGACTACTCAATGAGCAGTTCTTC; CDR3: CASSPRLLNEQFF
size: NA; V: TRBV11-2; D: TRBD2; J: TRBJ2-7; DNA: TGTGCCAACAGCCCGGGAGGGTTCTACAATGAGCAGTACTTC; CDR3: CANSPGGFYNEQYF
size: NA; V: TRBV29-1; D: NA; J: TRBJ2-2; DNA: TGCAGCGTTGTTCTCCTGGCGGAAGGGGTCGGGGAGCTATTTTTT; CDR3: CSVVLLAEGVGELFF
size: NA; V: TRBV11-2; D: NA; J: TRBJ2-2; DNA: TGTGCCAGCAGCAAAAACCGGGATACCTGGGAGCTGTTTTTT; CDR3: CASSKNRDTWELFF
size: NA; V: TRBV11-1; D: NA; J: TRBJ1-1; DNA: TGTGCCAGCAGCCTGAAGGACTCGAACACTGAAGCTTTCTTT; CDR3: CASSLKDSNTEAFF
size: many; V: TRBV20-1; D: TRBD2; J: TRBJ2-7; DNA: TGCAGTGCTTCCACGGACAGCGGGAGATACGAGCAGTACTTC; CDR3: CSASTDSGRYEQYF
size: NA; V: TRBV11-2; D: TRBD2; J: TRBJ2-7; DNA: TGTGTCAGAAGCCTAGGACTAGCCCGCAGAAGCTCCTACGAGCAGTACTTC; CDR3: CVRSLGLARRSSYEQYF
size: NA; V: TRBV6-1; D: TRBD2; J: TRBJ2-7; DNA: TGTGCCAGTAACGGGGGGTTAGCCTCCTACGGGCAGTACTTC; CDR3: CASNGGLASYGQYF
size: NA; V: TRBV5-4; D: NA; J: TRBJ2-5; DNA: TGTGCCAGTAGCAGCACCACGAGGGGGAGAAGAGAGGCCCAGTACTTC; CDR3: CASSSTTRGRREAQYF
size: NA; V: TRBV11-2; D: NA; J: TRBJ2-7; DNA: TGTGCCAGCTTCTGCGGGGCAGGGGTTACCTACGAGCAGTACTTC; CDR3: CASFCGAGVTYEQYF
size: once; V: TRBV20-1; D: NA; J: TRBJ2-5; DNA: TGCGGTGCCCAGAACCAAGTGATCCAGGAGACCCAGTACTTC; CDR3: CGAQNQVIQETQYF
size: once; V: TRBV6-1; D: NA; J: TRBJ1-5; DNA: TGTGCCATCAGTAGTAGCAATCAGCGCCAGCATTTT; CDR3: CAISSSNQRQHF
size: few; V: TRBV29-1; D: NA; J: TRBJ2-5; DNA: TGCAGTGTTTTAGAGAATGGAGAGGCCCAGTACTTC; CDR3: CSVLENGEAQYF
size: NA; V: TRBV14; D: NA; J: TRBJ2-3; DNA: TGTGCCAGCAGCCAAGCTCTCACTGATACGCAGTTTTTT; CDR3: CASSQALTDTQFF
size: once; V: TRBV5-4; D: NA; J: TRBJ2-7; DNA: TGTGCTAGCAGCTTCTCGGGATCGCAGTACGAGCAGCACTTC; CDR3: CASSFSGSQYEQHF
size: NA; V: TRBV20-1; D: NA; J: TRBJ2-7; DNA: TGCAATGCTAGACGGCAGGGATGGGAGCAGTACTTC; CDR3: CNARRQGWEQYF
size: NA; V: TRBV10-3; D: NA; J: TRBJ2-3; DNA: TGTGCCATGAACCCGACAACAGGCACGGATACACAGTATTTT; CDR3: CAMNPTTGTDTQYF
size: NA; V: TRBV11-2; D: TRBD2; J: TRBJ2-7; DNA: TGTGCCAGCAGGGTCCGGCGGGAGGACTCCTACGAGCAGTACTTC; CDR3: CASRVRREDSYEQYF
size: large; V: TRBV11-2; D: NA; J: TRBJ2-1; DNA: TGTGCCAGCAGCTTTAATCCGGGAACGAATGAGCAGTTCTTC; CDR3: CASSFNPGTNEQFF
size: NA; V: TRBV6-2/TRBV6-3; D: TRBD2; J: TRBJ2-1; DNA: TGTGCCAACATGCCGGGAGGTACTAACAATGAGCAGTTCTTC; CDR3: CANMPGGTNNEQFF
size: once; V: TRBV29-1; D: NA; J: TRBJ1-1; DNA: TGCAGCAGAGATGGGGCAGGGCACACTAAAGCTTTCTTT; CDR3: CSRDGAGHTKAFF
size: NA; V: TRBV11-2; D: NA; J: TRBJ1-5; DNA: TGTCCCAGCAGCTTAGAGGGCCGAGGCATTCAGCCCCAGCATTTT; CDR3: CPSSLEGRGIQPQHF
size: NA; V: TRBV29-1; D: NA; J: TRBJ2-7; DNA: TGCAGCGTTGTACCTGGAGGGGGTTTTTCCTACGACCAGTACTTC; CDR3: CSVVPGGGFSYDQYF
size: NA; V: TRBV6-2/TRBV6-3; D: NA; J: TRBJ1-1; DNA: TGTGCTAGCAGTGGTGACAGGAGCGGGTTCACTGAAGCTTTCTTT; CDR3: CASSGDRSGFTEAFF
size: many; V: TRBV6-2/TRBV6-3; D: TRBD2; J: TRBJ2-2; DNA: TGTGCCAGCAGTCCCGCTCCCTCTACGACTAGCGGGAGGATCGGGGAGCTGTTTTTT; CDR3: CASSPAPSTTSGRIGELFF
size: many; V: TRBV5-6; D: TRBD2; J: TRBJ2-5; DNA: TGTGCCAGCAGCCTACTAGCGGGAGGGGAGACCCAGTACTTC; CDR3: CASSLLAGGETQYF
size: NA; V: TRBV7-3; D: NA; J: TRBJ1-4; DNA: TGTGCCAGCATCCCCCCAGACCGTTATACTAATGAAAAACTGTTTTTT; CDR3: CASIPPDRYTNEKLFF
size: NA; V: TRBV6-2/TRBV6-3; D: NA; J: TRBJ2-1; DNA: TGTGCCAGCAGTAGTTCGTGGGGCTTCTACAATGAACAGTTCTTC; CDR3: CASSSSWGFYNEQFF
size: NA; V: TRBV4-3; D: NA; J: TRBJ2-1; DNA: TGCCCCAGCAGCCAAGATCACGGGACCAATGAGCAGCTCTTC; CDR3: CPSSQDHGTNEQLF
size: once; V: TRBV4-1; D: NA; J: TRBJ2-5; DNA: TGCGCCAGCAGCCAATGTGGCAGGGGAGGGAATAGAGAGACCCAGTACTTC; CDR3: CASSQCGRGGNRETQYF
size: NA; V: TRBV20-1; D: NA; J: TRBJ2-7; DNA: TGCAGTGCTATATCGGGGAGCTTCTACGAGCAGTACTTC; CDR3: CSAISGSFYEQYF
size: many; V: TRBV5-1; D: TRBD1; J: TRBJ2-7; DNA: TGCGCCAGCAGCTTGGGTGACAGGGAGACCTACGAGCAGTACTTC; CDR3: CASSLGDRETYEQYF
size: NA; V: TRBV6-4; D: NA; J: TRBJ2-1; DNA: TGTGCCAGCAGTGAGACCCTGGCTGGCGAGCAGTTCTTC; CDR3: CASSETLAGEQFF
size: many; V: TRBV6-5; D: NA; J: TRBJ2-1; DNA: TGTGCCAGCAGAGGCTTGGGGGCATACAATGAGCAGTTCTTC; CDR3: CASRGLGAYNEQFF
size: NA; V: TRBV29-1; D: NA; J: TRBJ1-2; DNA: TGCAGCGTTGGGGCACTTTATGGCTACACCTTC; CDR3: CSVGALYGYTF
size: NA; V: TRBV6-2/TRBV6-3; D: NA; J: TRBJ2-1; DNA: TGTGCCAGCAGTTACGTCCTCAGGGTCAATGAGCACTTCTTC; CDR3: CASSYVLRVNEHFF
size: NA; V: TRBV4-3; D: NA; J: TRBJ2-1; DNA: TGCGCCAGCAGCCAAGAGTTCCTTAACAATGGGCAGTTCTTC; CDR3: CASSQEFLNNGQFF
size: many; V: TRBV4-1; D: TRBD1; J: TRBJ1-2; DNA: TGCGCCAGCAGCCAACCCCTACGTACGGACAGGGACTATGGCTACACCTTC; CDR3: CASSQPLRTDRDYGYTF
size: NA; V: TRBV6-6; D: NA; J: TRBJ2-6; DNA: TGTGCCTGCACCAAGGAGGAGTACTCTGGGGCCAACGTCCTCACTTTC; CDR3: CACTKEEYSGANVLTF
size: once; V: TRBV10-3; D: NA; J: TRBJ2-1; DNA: TGTGCCACCCCATCCGAGACCACGTACAATGAGCAGTTCTTC; CDR3: CATPSETTYNEQFF